The rows below give T cell receptor beta chains drawn from one sample of a study of T cells after yellow fever vaccination. TCRdb fed the 5' RACE reads into MiXCR, producing one record per CDR3 protein. This table holds 150,000 or so distinct CDR3 sequences, roughly 8.8% found once. Specimen: CD8+ T cells sorted from PBMCs, collected 45 days after the yellow fever booster vaccination. Receptors were obtained from a man younger than 30 who received the YFV17D yellow fever vaccine. The CDR3 runs from the conserved cysteine through the conserved F or W. Fields, in order: D gene, J gene, clone size, V gene, CDR3 DNA, CDR3 protein. D genes are given only for firm matches. Where a row states a size, it is once, few, many or the class of an expanded clone; other rows omit it.

D: NA; J: TRBJ2-1; size: NA; V: TRBV7-6; DNA: TGTGCCAGCAGCTTAGATGGGGGCCTCTGGTTCTTC; CDR3: CASSLDGGLWFF
D: NA; J: TRBJ2-5; size: NA; V: TRBV27; DNA: TGTGCCAGCACCTCAGGGGGGTTCGGAGAGACCCAGTACTTC; CDR3: CASTSGGFGETQYF
D: NA; J: TRBJ2-5; size: NA; V: TRBV5-1; DNA: TGCGCCAGCAGCTTGGGGCAGGACCAAGAGACCCAGTACTTC; CDR3: CASSLGQDQETQYF
D: NA; J: TRBJ2-5; size: NA; V: TRBV6-5; DNA: TGTGCCAGCCGGGCTGCTGAGACCCAGTACTTC; CDR3: CASRAAETQYF
D: NA; J: TRBJ1-1; size: NA; V: TRBV10-3; DNA: TGTGCCATCAGTGAAGAACAGGGTATCTTGACTGAAGCTTTCTTT; CDR3: CAISEEQGILTEAFF
D: NA; J: TRBJ2-5; size: NA; V: TRBV5-5; DNA: TGTGCCAGCAGTCTTGACATCCAAGAGACCCAGTACTTC; CDR3: CASSLDIQETQYF
D: NA; J: TRBJ2-7; size: few; V: TRBV2; DNA: TGTGCCAGCAGTGAAATGGGTCCTTGGGACCCCTACGAGCAGTACTTC; CDR3: CASSEMGPWDPYEQYF
D: NA; J: TRBJ2-2; size: few; V: TRBV6-1; DNA: TGTGCCAGTCGACACAGGAACACCGGGGAGCTGTTTTTT; CDR3: CASRHRNTGELFF
D: NA; J: TRBJ2-3; size: NA; V: TRBV21-1; DNA: TGTGCCAGCAGCAATAGAGGGGGCACAGATACGCAGTATTTT; CDR3: CASSNRGGTDTQYF
D: NA; J: TRBJ1-2; size: NA; V: TRBV18; DNA: TGTGCCAGCTCACCGGGATGGGGGACTAACTATGGCTACACCTTC; CDR3: CASSPGWGTNYGYTF
D: NA; J: TRBJ1-2; size: few; V: TRBV19; DNA: TGTGCCAGTACCTCGAGCTATTATGGCTACACCTTC; CDR3: CASTSSYYGYTF
D: NA; J: TRBJ2-5; size: few; V: TRBV6-2/TRBV6-3; DNA: TGTGCCAGCAGTACAGACAGCTACCATTATGGGACCCAGTACTTC; CDR3: CASSTDSYHYGTQYF
D: NA; J: TRBJ1-5; size: NA; V: TRBV4-3; DNA: TGCGCCAGCAGCCAAGCTTTGGAAGGGTATAGCAATCAGCCCCAGCATTTT; CDR3: CASSQALEGYSNQPQHF
D: NA; J: TRBJ2-1; size: few; V: TRBV10-3; DNA: TGTGCCATCAGTGACGGGGGCTATGAGCAGTTCTTC; CDR3: CAISDGGYEQFF
D: NA; J: TRBJ1-5; size: many; V: TRBV6-2/TRBV6-3; DNA: TGTGCCAGCAGTTACAGTAGGGGGACTGGTGGCAATCAGCCCCAGCATTTT; CDR3: CASSYSRGTGGNQPQHF
D: NA; J: TRBJ2-1; size: NA; V: TRBV6-1; DNA: TGTGCCAGCAGTGACGGGACGGGCTCCTACAATGAGCAGTTCTTC; CDR3: CASSDGTGSYNEQFF
D: NA; J: TRBJ2-5; size: few; V: TRBV12-3/TRBV12-4; DNA: TGTGCCAGCAGGACGCAGGGTTTTGGGGAGACCCAGTACTTC; CDR3: CASRTQGFGETQYF
D: TRBD1; J: TRBJ2-3; size: NA; V: TRBV4-1; DNA: TGCGCCAGCAGGTCAACAGGGGAAAGGGTGGCAGACACGCAGTATTTT; CDR3: CASRSTGERVADTQYF
D: NA; J: TRBJ2-7; size: few; V: TRBV7-8; DNA: TGTGCCAGCAGCATAGGGGGGTTCAAGCAGTACTTC; CDR3: CASSIGGFKQYF
D: NA; J: TRBJ2-4; size: NA; V: TRBV28; DNA: TGTGCCAGCAGTCTTCCGGACCTAGCCAAAAACATTCAGTACTTC; CDR3: CASSLPDLAKNIQYF
D: TRBD1; J: TRBJ2-1; size: few; V: TRBV5-1; DNA: TGCGCCAGCACCGACAGGGGGTCCTACAATGAGCAGTTCTTC; CDR3: CASTDRGSYNEQFF
D: TRBD1; J: TRBJ1-5; size: many; V: TRBV9; DNA: TGTGCCAGCAGCGTATCAGGGGGGAGCAATCAGCCCCAGCATTTT; CDR3: CASSVSGGSNQPQHF
D: TRBD2; J: TRBJ2-5; size: few; V: TRBV7-8; DNA: TGTGCCAGCAGCCCCGGGAGGATCCAAGAGACCCAGTACTTC; CDR3: CASSPGRIQETQYF